This TCR beta chain came from a study of T cells in Graves' hyperthyroidism and ophthalmopathy. This clonotype was seen ten or more times. Germline CDR1 reads SGHTA; CDR2 reads FQGNSA. V was pared by 0 bases and J by 4 bases, with 21 bases of the junction left unmatched. The CDR3 loop spans 21 amino acids. TCR beta CDR3 sequences were amplified from RNA transcripts. With the HTBI primer set, the TCR CDR3 went through a first round of RT-PCR. TCRdb independently ran MiXCR on the multiplex PCR reads; one entry per CDR3 protein. The sample lists hundreds of thousands of distinct CDR3 sequences, about 12% occurring once. Together with thyroid ultrasound, orbital computed tomography, serum thyroxine and TRAb, clinical symptoms were used for diagnoses.

This chain uses TRBV7-2 with TRBJ2-7; TRBD2 agrees at 10 bases. Material for sequencing was blood. This receptor was identified in a woman aged 18-29 years with Graves' hyperthyroidism. For the CDR3, the DNA is TGTGCCAGCAGCTTAGCGGCTATTCTTAGCGGGAGGTCCCCGCGAGGTTACGAGCAGTACTTC. It is translated as CASSLAAILSGRSPRGYEQYF.